The T cell receptor (beta chain) described here comes from a study of blood T cell repertoires in COVID-19. Study summary: From the United States, Italy and Spain came samples of acute and convalescent COVID-19. T cells, B-cell-depleted T cells, or PBMCs provided the cDNA or gDNA that served as material.

Original processing methods: Amplification with reference gene primers provided the estimates of nucleated cell counts. Assay: immunoSEQ multiplex PCR; the TCRdb copy retains only in-frame clones and omits some. D and trimming were read from the DNA, whereas the V and J calls and clone size are those reported in that table. Found here are 59,000 or so clones, 81% of them singletons; the top ten hold around 30%. J gave up 0 bases and V 8 bases, and 1 base lay outside the gene matches. This CDR3 is built from 13 residues. CDR1 and CDR2 from the germline V gene are MNHEY and SVGAGI. The sample consisted of peripheral blood. The receptor comes from a woman aged 80 or over with active or convalescent COVID-19. This chain connects TRBV6-5 to TRBJ1-1, with 9 bases lining up with TRBD1. The CDR3 protein is CASGQGMNTEAFF. In DNA, the CDR3 is TGTGCCAGCGGACAGGGGATGAACACTGAAGCTTTCTTT.